One sample yielded the 20 T cell receptor beta chains listed below, sequenced in a study of blood T cell repertoires in COVID-19. Generated by immunoSEQ multiplex PCR, the TCRdb table keeps only in-frame clones and is missing some. The table includes approximately 180,000 clones, 80% to 90% detected once. Material for sequencing was peripheral blood. All receptors come from a man between 60 and 75 years old with acute or convalescent COVID-19.

The chain links TRBV6-5 to TRBJ2-3; D may be TRBD2 (5 bases). This CDR3 region has 15 residues. V lost 5 bases to trimming and J lost 0 bases, with 12 bases between them. The germline V gene encodes CDR1 MNHEY and CDR2 SVGAGI. The CDR3 DNA is TGTGCCAGCAGTCTCCGGGATACTAGCACAGATACGCAGTATTTT. It translates to CASSLRDTSTDTQYF.

The chain carries TRBV28 and TRBJ2-7; 10 positions match TRBD1. The CDR3 has 14 residues. The germline CDR1 and CDR2 sequences are MDHEN and SYDVKM. Unmatched junction bases numbered 0, after V lost 4 bases and J lost 0 bases. The chain's CDR3 is CASSWDRGSYEQYF. The CDR3 bases are TGTGCCAGCAGTTGGGACAGGGGCTCCTACGAGCAGTACTTC.

V usage is TRBV5-1 and J usage is TRBJ2-1; D is possibly TRBD2 (5 bases). Germline CDR1 reads SGHRS; CDR2 reads YFSETQ. V lost 3 bases and J lost 8, with 6 bases in between. The CDR3 consists of 11 residues. For the CDR3, the DNA is TGCGCCAGCAGCTCCGGGGATGAGCAGTTCTTC. Protein: CASSSGDEQFF.

V is TRBV5-6 and J is TRBJ1-5; 8 bases agree with TRBD1. The CDR3 runs to 14 residues. Unmatched junction bases numbered 7, after V lost 4 bases and J lost 7 bases. The germline V gene encodes CDR1 SGHDT and CDR2 YYEEEE. The CDR3 DNA is TGTGCCAGCAGCACCGACAGGGGACAACAGCCCCAGCATTTT. Encoded protein: CASSTDRGQQPQHF.

This chain links TRBV9 with TRBJ1-5, with D tentatively TRBD1 (5 bases). Between the trimmed V and J ends, which lost 7 bases and 1 base, there was a span of 6 bases. Germline CDR1 is SGDLS and CDR2 is YYNGEE. This CDR3 contains 12 residues. The CDR3 region is CASGGSNQPQHF. DNA for the CDR3: TGTGCCAGCGGGGGGAGCAATCAGCCCCAGCATTTT. Looking up the rest from reference TRBV9 and TRBJ1-5 gives the full variable domain: DSGVTQTPKHLITATGQRVTLRCSPRSGDLSVYWYQQSLDQGLQFLIQYYNGEERAKGNILERFSAQQFPDLHSELNLSSLELGDSALYFCASGGSNQPQHFGDGTRLSIL.

In its sample, this clone was seen a few times. CDR3 residues: CSAEESMNTEAFF. The CDR3, as DNA: TGCAGCGCCGAAGAAAGCATGAACACTGAAGCTTTCTTT. V gene TRBV29-1 combines with J gene TRBJ1-1; D gene uncertain. The germline V gene encodes CDR1 SQVTM and CDR2 ANQGSEA. There are 13 residues in the CDR3. With 7 bases removed from V and 0 bases from J, the gap between germline ends came to 12 bases.

This chain uses TRBV7-9 with TRBJ2-3, with D tentatively TRBD2 (6 bases). From germline, CDR1 is SEHNR and CDR2 FQNEAQ (reference sequence). This CDR3 has 11 amino acids. V gave up 5 bases and J gave up 14 bases, with 14 bases separating them. The CDR3 DNA is TGTGCCAGCAGCCGGGAGTCTCGGGTGTATTTT. Residues: CASSRESRVYF.

The chain joins TRBV11-2 to TRBJ2-7; tentatively, D is TRBD2 (6 bases). Germline CDR1 reads SGHAT; CDR2 reads FQNNGV. The CDR3 runs 15 residues. Trimming stripped 3 bases from V and 3 bases from J, with 15 bases between. The DNA of the CDR3 is TGTGCCAGCAGCTTTCCCGGGACTGGGGACTACGAGCAGTACTTC. Amino acid sequence: CASSFPGTGDYEQYF. Full variable domain (remainder filled in from reference TRBV11-2 and TRBJ2-7): EAGVAQSPRYKIIEKRQSVAFWCNPISGHATLYWYQQILGQGPKLLIQFQNNGVVDDSQLPKDRFSAERLKGVDSTLKIQPAKLEDSAVYLCASSFPGTGDYEQYFGPGTRLTVT.

The CDR3 DNA follows: TGTGCCAGCAGCGCCCCGCGGACAGGGGCCAAAAACATTCAGTACTTC. The encoded protein is CASSAPRTGAKNIQYF. This chain joins TRBV9 and TRBJ2-4, with 8 bases that match TRBD1. V shed 3 bases, J shed 1 base, and the junction held 6 bases outside the gene matches. Looked up from germline, CDR1 is SGDLS and CDR2 is YYNGEE. The CDR3 sequence is 16 residues long.

The V call is TRBV9, the J call TRBJ1-6; no reliable D call. The CDR3 covers 14 residues. Per germline, CDR1 SGDLS and CDR2 YYNGEE. Trimming removed 2 bases from V and 5 bases from J, with 8 bases in between. The CDR3 sequence is CASSVGGNNSPLHF. The CDR3 DNA reads as TGTGCCAGCAGCGTGGGCGGGAATAATTCACCCCTCCACTTT.

The V call is TRBV19, the J call TRBJ1-5, with 7 bases fitting TRBD1. This CDR3 has 14 residues. The germline gives CDR1 LNHDA, CDR2 SQIVND (reference sequence). V lost 11 bases, J lost 6 bases, and 13 bases stayed unmatched. The CDR3, as DNA: TGTGCCGGTTCTCAGGGGGGCTACGGTCAGCCCCAGCATTTT. The encoded protein is CAGSQGGYGQPQHF.

On this clone itself: The sample has other DNA sequences that encode this CDR3 too. The V gene is TRBV18, the J gene TRBJ1-2; 10 bases match TRBD1. Germline V gene lookup returns CDR1 KGHSH and CDR2 LQKENI. There are 14 residues in the CDR3. V lost 3 bases and J lost 5; bases outside the gene matches: 3. CDR3 coding DNA: TGTGCCAGCTCACCGACAGGGGGCGATTATGGCTACACCTTC. Translation gives CASSPTGGDYGYTF. Based on the CDR3 plus reference TRBV18 and TRBJ1-2, the full variable domain is NAGVMQNPRHLVRRRGQEARLRCSPMKGHSHVYWYRQLPEEGLKFMVYLQKENIIDESGMPKERFSAEFPKEGPSILRIQQVVRGDSAAYFCASSPTGGDYGYTFGSGTRLTVV.

The V call is TRBV3-1 (or the pseudogene TRBV3-2), the J call TRBJ2-1, with 14 bases identical to TRBD2. Germline V gene lookup returns CDR1 LGHDT and CDR2 YNNKEL (reference sequence). This CDR3 is built from 15 residues. Written as DNA, the CDR3 is TGTGCTAGCGGGACTAGCGGGAGTAGGTACAATGAGCAGTTCTTC. It encodes CASGTSGSRYNEQFF.

The chain is built from TRBV24-1 and TRBJ2-5; possible D gene TRBD2, 6 bases. Germline V gene sequence: CDR1 KGHDR, CDR2 SFDVKD. The CDR3 sequence is 12 residues long. Trimming stripped 7 bases from V and 5 bases from J, with 10 bases between. The CDR3 DNA follows: TGTGCCACCAGCTTCGGGGGTGAGACCCAGTACTTC. Protein: CATSFGGETQYF.

The V call is TRBV28, the J call TRBJ2-7; 8 nucleotides align to TRBD2. CDR3 length equals 15 residues. V dropped 4 bases and J dropped 3; count of bases not matched to a gene: 8. CDR1 is MDHEN and CDR2 is SYDVKM in the germline V gene. CDR3: CASSSTGGPHYEQYF. DNA for the CDR3: TGTGCCAGCAGTTCAACGGGAGGGCCGCACTACGAGCAGTACTTC.

The rearrangement links TRBV28 to TRBJ1-6; no definite D call. The CDR3 spans 15 residues. V lost 5 bases and J lost 6, with 14 bases in between. The germline V gene has CDR1 MDHEN and CDR2 SYDVKM. CDR3 nucleotides: TGTGCCAGCAGTGCCTCCGGGATCCCTAATTCACCCCTCCACTTT. Its translation is CASSASGIPNSPLHF.

V and J are TRBV18 and TRBJ1-1; D is ambiguous. CDR3 length: 14 residues. In germline, CDR1 is KGHSH, CDR2 LQKENI. Trimming left V 3 bases short and J 3 bases short, with 11 bases between. The CDR3 DNA reads TGTGCCAGCTCACCCTTTGAGGGTGACACTGAAGCTTTCTTT. It is translated as CASSPFEGDTEAFF.

V and J are TRBV11-2 and TRBJ2-5, with 9 bases identical to TRBD1. J lost 5 bases, V lost 4 bases, and 8 bases had no gene match. CDR1 is SGHAT, CDR2 FQNNGV, per germline. The CDR3 consists of 15 residues. The CDR3 loop is CASSSAGTGKETQYF. CDR3 bases: TGTGCCAGCAGCTCCGCCGGGACAGGGAAGGAGACCCAGTACTTC.

This clone was seen a few times. This chain links TRBV29-1 with TRBJ2-3, with a weak D call TRBD1 (6 bases). This CDR3 has 16 amino acids. With 1 base removed from V and 2 bases from J, the gap between germline ends came to 16 bases. Germline CDR1 is SQVTM and CDR2 is ANQGSEA. The CDR3 region is CSVEGGFGQTTDTQYF. CDR3 nucleotides: TGCAGCGTTGAAGGGGGTTTCGGACAGACCACAGATACGCAGTATTTT.

The sample holds a few counts of this clone. The chain carries TRBV3-1 (or the pseudogene TRBV3-2) and TRBJ1-1, with TRBD1 matching 8 bases. With V trimmed by 6 bases and J by 2 bases, 5 bases remained unmatched. CDR1 is LGHDT and CDR2 is YNNKEL in the germline V gene (reference sequence). This CDR3 is built from 14 residues. This chain's CDR3 is CASSTGGINTEAFF. CDR3 nucleotide sequence: TGTGCCAGCAGTACAGGGGGTATCAACACTGAAGCTTTCTTT.